Below are 16 T cell receptor beta chains sequenced from a single sample in a study of shared clonotypes between healthy human individuals. Assay used: immunoSEQ multiplex PCR; TCRdb lists only in-frame clones, some missing. The sample has approximately 1.5 million clones; less than 99% are singletons. Sequencing used naive CD4+ T cells sorted from blood. As for subset: CD45RA+ positively selected. Receptors originate from a man aged 25-45 years in good health.

This clone was seen once. The chain joins TRBV11-1 to TRBJ1-5; D is unclear. This CDR3 spans 15 amino acids. V was trimmed by 5 bases and J by 7 bases, leaving 18 bases between them. The V gene's germline CDR1 is SGHAT and CDR2 FQDESV (reference sequence). CDR3 in DNA: TGTGCCAGCAGCCCTCGGTGCAAGGGCAGACAGCCCCAGCATTTT. This encodes CASSPRCKGRQPQHF.

On this clone itself: Other DNA sequences of this sample code for an identical CDR3. Here the CDR3 reads CASSQGLSNQPQHF. In DNA, the CDR3 is TGCGCCAGCAGCCAGGGGCTGAGCAATCAGCCCCAGCATTTT. The chain combines TRBV4-3 with TRBJ1-5, with D perhaps matching TRBD1 (5 bases). V was pared by 3 bases and J by 1 base, with 7 bases between. The CDR3 extends over 14 amino acids. The germline CDR1 and CDR2 sequences are LGHNA and YSLEER.

J is TRBJ2-7 and V is TRBV5-1; 7 bases align to TRBD2. J was trimmed by 6 bases and V by 0 bases; bases with no gene match: 6. The CDR3 loop spans 14 amino acids. Germline CDR1 and CDR2: SGHRS and YFSETQ. The DNA of the CDR3 is TGCGCCAGCAGCTTGGTTGGCGGGAGTACCGAGCAGTACTTC. The encoded protein is CASSLVGGSTEQYF.

The chain employs TRBV11-2 and TRBJ1-4, with D perhaps TRBD1 (5 bases). Per the germline V gene, CDR1 is SGHAT and CDR2 is FQNNGV. The CDR3 loop spans 15 amino acids. Deletions cut 2 bases from V and 7 bases from J, with 14 bases between. CDR3 nucleotide sequence: TGTGCCAGCAGCTTAACGGGGGTTTATAGTGAAAAACTGTTTTTT. Translated: CASSLTGVYSEKLFF.

V usage is TRBV7-8 and J usage is TRBJ2-1; TRBD2 matches at 10 bases. The CDR3 has 16 residues. Germline-derived CDR1 and CDR2 are SGHVS and FQNEAQ. The V segment lost 5 bases and the J segment 5 bases; nucleotides outside the gene matches: 9. CDR3 nucleotide sequence: TGTGCCAGCAGCCCCCGGGGAGCGGGAGGGGACAATGAGCAGTTCTTC. Its translation: CASSPRGAGGDNEQFF.

The V and J genes are TRBV19 and TRBJ2-1, with D possibly TRBD2 on 5 matching bases. The CDR3 has 16 amino acids. Trimming took 2 bases from V and 0 from J, leaving 11 bases between them. Germline CDR1 and CDR2: LNHDA and SQIVND (reference sequence). CDR3 region: CASSILAGLSYNEQFF. Written as DNA, the CDR3 is TGTGCCAGTAGTATATTGGCGGGTCTCTCCTACAATGAGCAGTTCTTC.

J is TRBJ2-1 and V is TRBV18, with 14 positions matching TRBD2. Unmatched junction bases numbered 10, after V lost 3 bases and J lost 9 bases. Germline CDR1 and CDR2: KGHSH and LQKENI. This CDR3 is built from 17 residues. CDR3 sequence: CASSPTGTSGSFSEQFF. In nucleotides, the CDR3 is TGTGCCAGCTCACCGACCGGGACTAGCGGGAGTTTCAGTGAGCAGTTCTTC.

This chain joins TRBV6-1 and TRBJ2-7, with 8 bases that match TRBD2. The CDR3 runs to 15 residues. J lost 3 bases, V lost 3 bases, and 7 bases had no gene match. Germline V gene data show CDR1 as MNHNS and CDR2 as SASEGT. The DNA for the CDR3 is TGTGCCAGCAGTGACAAAGCGGGAGTTGACTACGAGCAGTACTTC. This translates into CASSDKAGVDYEQYF.

DNA of the CDR3: TGCGCCAGCAGCTTCGGGACACCGAACACCGGGGAGCTGTTTTTT. This translates into CASSFGTPNTGELFF. V usage is TRBV5-1 and J usage is TRBJ2-2, with a possible D match to TRBD1 (6 bases). V lost 2 bases to trimming and J lost 0 bases, with 8 bases between them. CDR3 size: 15 residues. CDR1 and CDR2 from the germline V gene are SGHRS and YFSETQ.

The V gene is TRBV5-6, the J gene TRBJ1-4; maybe TRBD1 (5 bases). V shed 1 base and J shed 5 bases, with 12 bases lying between them. This CDR3 comprises 15 residues. Germline CDR1 reads SGHDT; CDR2 reads YYEEEE. The CDR3 bases are TGTGCCAGCAGCTTGAGGCAGGGCGTGAATGAAAAACTGTTTTTT. Protein sequence: CASSLRQGVNEKLFF.

This clone has just one count. The gene calls are TRBV7-8 and TRBJ1-2; 8 nucleotides align to TRBD1. Per the germline V gene, CDR1 is SGHVS and CDR2 is FQNEAQ. The CDR3 has 15 amino acids. Germline trimming cut 4 bases from V and 1 base from J; bases unmatched to any gene: 5. CDR3 loop: CASSYRTGSNYGYTF. In DNA, the CDR3 is TGTGCCAGCAGCTACCGGACAGGGAGTAACTATGGCTACACCTTC.

This clone was recorded once. This rearrangement joins TRBV7-9 to TRBJ2-5; 7 positions match TRBD2. The germline V gene encodes CDR1 SEHNR and CDR2 FQNEAQ (reference sequence). Trimming at V came to 1 base and at J to 6 bases, leaving 2 bases not matched to a gene. The CDR3 runs 13 residues. The CDR3 region is CASSLGGSKTQYF. The DNA for the CDR3 is TGTGCCAGCAGCTTAGGCGGGAGCAAGACCCAGTACTTC.

The rearrangement uses TRBV5-6 and TRBJ2-7; D remains ambiguous. Germline V gene sequence: CDR1 SGHDT, CDR2 YYEEEE. Trimming left V 3 bases short and J 6 bases short, with 7 bases between. The CDR3 loop spans 11 amino acids. CDR3 nucleotides: TGTGCCAGCAGCTCTTACACCGAGCAGTACTTC. It is translated as CASSSYTEQYF.

This clone occurred a few times. The sample holds other DNA sequences that translate to the same CDR3. The CDR3 DNA reads as TGTGCCAGCAGACAAGAGACCCAGTACTTC. It is translated as CASRQETQYF. The chain couples TRBV2 to TRBJ2-5, with D hard to call. The germline V and J ends were trimmed by 6 bases and 2 bases, with 1 base remaining between them. CDR1 and CDR2 from the germline V gene are SNHLY and FYNNEI. The CDR3 is made up of 10 amino acids.

The gene calls are TRBV14 and TRBJ2-5; D gene ambiguous. The ends were cut back, 0 bases at V and 13 bases at J, with 12 bases in the middle. Germline V gene sequence: CDR1 SGHDN, CDR2 FVKESK. This CDR3 has 12 amino acids. CDR3 loop: CASSQDSRARYF. In DNA, the CDR3 is TGTGCCAGCAGCCAAGATTCAAGGGCCCGGTACTTC.

The chain is built from TRBV2 and TRBJ2-1, with no clear D. Germline V lookup: CDR1 SNHLY, CDR2 FYNNEI. Trimming removed 1 base from V and 9 bases from J, with 7 bases in between. This CDR3 is built from 12 residues. The CDR3 sequence: CASSEEVGEQFF. DNA for the CDR3: TGTGCCAGCAGTGAAGAAGTGGGTGAGCAGTTCTTC.